This TCR beta chain was retrieved from a study of blood T cell repertoires in COVID-19. Study-level background: Researchers got acute and convalescent COVID-19 samples from the United States, Italy and Spain. Nucleic acid was either cDNA or gDNA, and it came from T cells, B-cell-depleted T cells, or PBMCs.

In the original processing: Quantification of nucleated cells was approximated via reference gene primer amplification. Assay: immunoSEQ multiplex PCR; the TCRdb copy retains only in-frame clones and omits some. V and J calls plus clone size are reproduced from that table; the DNA served to infer D and trimming. The sample records over 200,000 clones, around 82% being singletons. The V end was cut by 5 bases, the J end by 6 bases, with 16 bases between. Germline lookup yields CDR1 SGHVS and CDR2 FNYEAQ. CDR3 length: 15 amino acids. The V and J genes are TRBV7-6 and TRBJ2-2, with D perhaps matching TRBD2 (5 bases). This TCR was recovered from a woman aged 45-60 years with acute or convalescent COVID-19. Sequencing was done on a sample of peripheral blood. Here the CDR3 DNA reads TGTGCCAGCAGCCCACAAACCTTAGCGTCCGGGGAGCTGTTTTTT. Amino acids: CASSPQTLASGELFF.